This TCR beta chain is drawn from a study of tumor-infiltrating lymphocytes in primary liver carcinoma. Notes on the study in general: Present in all five tumor regions were only about 7.5-25% of the top clones.

Germline CDR1 is SGHNT and CDR2 is YYREEE (reference sequence). The CDR3 is 16 amino acids. Comments on this clonotype: No antigen is known for it. At one of its ends the junction is not consistent with the germline gene, which may arise from a read error.

Co-extraction yielded RNA and DNA from roughly 20-30 mg of unsorted bulk tissue. Surgical resection treated primary liver carcinoma in the patients. Synthesis of TCR beta cDNA was carried out from about 500 ng total RNA with a constant-region primer. Slightly modified ARM-PCR with three nested multiplex PCR rounds yielded TCR beta libraries. Researchers ran the first two PCR rounds for roughly 10 cycles each with TRBV1-TRBV30 forward primers and a C-beta reverse primer. Using its own MiXCR run on the multiplex PCR reads, TCRdb lists one record per CDR3 protein. The sample includes roughly 100,000 distinct CDR3 sequences, approximately 70% of them seen just once.

The chain uses TRBV5-4 and TRBJ2-2, with D perhaps matching TRBD2 (5 bases). The sample was liver tumor tissue from sampling region 2. Described subset: tumor region T2, inferior pole. The clonotype originates from a woman aged 60-75 years with primary liver carcinoma and hepatitis B virus infection. CDR3 in DNA: TGTGCCAGAAGCTTGTTCCTAGCCATGAACATCGGGGAGCTGTTTTTT. As protein: CARSLFLAMNIGELFF.